The 9 T cell receptor beta chains below come from one sample, sequenced in a study of shared clonotypes between healthy human individuals (dated by TCRdb to between 2020 and 2021). CD8 naive samples were CD45RO-negative cells positively selected for CCR7, giving a CD45RA+CCR7+ population that excluded TemRA cells. Library creation used the immunoSEQ multiplex PCR assay. Not all clones reach the TCRdb copy of this immuneACCESS table, which keeps in-frame sequences only. Checked studies attribute under half of the gap to unresolved V genes and leave the rest unexplained. The sample yields about 610,000 clones; approximately 96% were counted once. Approximately 0.1% of the sample goes to the ten largest clones. Sequenced: naive CD8+ T cells sorted from blood. The sample's cell subset or site label, in plain terms: CD45RA+CCR7+. Every receptor here comes from a woman aged 25-40 years in good health.

This clone showed up just once. The V gene is TRBV4-1, the J gene TRBJ2-1, with 7 bases lining up with TRBD2. CDR3 size: 16 residues. Germline loops: CDR1 MGHRA, CDR2 YSYEKL. V lost 2 bases to trimming and J lost 9 bases; unmatched junction nucleotides: 13. The chain's CDR3 is CASSQRDYPSYGEQFF. Written as DNA, the CDR3 is TGCGCCAGCAGCCAAAGGGACTACCCGAGCTATGGTGAGCAGTTCTTC.

V gene TRBV11-2 combines with J gene TRBJ2-3; 7 bases are a match to TRBD2. Trimming cost V 5 bases and J 5 bases; bases outside gene matches: 13. In germline, CDR1 is SGHAT, CDR2 FQNNGV. The CDR3 covers 16 residues. The CDR3 reads CASSEQWGRAGDTQYF. The CDR3 region has the DNA TGTGCCAGCAGCGAGCAATGGGGGAGGGCCGGAGATACGCAGTATTTT. Supplemented by reference TRBV11-2 and TRBJ2-3, the full variable domain reads EAGVAQSPRYKIIEKRQSVAFWCNPISGHATLYWYQQILGQGPKLLIQFQNNGVVDDSQLPKDRFSAERLKGVDSTLKIQPAKLEDSAVYLCASSEQWGRAGDTQYFGPGTRLTVL.

The chain employs TRBV25-1 and TRBJ1-4; D not certain. CDR1 is MGHDK and CDR2 is SYGVNS in the germline V gene. This CDR3 has 16 residues. Between the trimmed V and J ends, which lost 2 bases and 0 bases, there was a span of 10 bases. The CDR3 loop is CASSEGPPATNEKLFF. CDR3 in DNA: TGTGCCAGCAGTGAAGGGCCCCCAGCAACTAATGAAAAACTGTTTTTT.

V usage is TRBV9 and J usage is TRBJ2-1, with a tentative D call TRBD2 (5 bases). CDR1 and CDR2 from the germline V gene are SGDLS and YYNGEE. Trimming took off 0 bases at V and 5 bases at J, with 12 bases between the two ends. The length of the CDR3 is 15 residues. In nucleotides, the CDR3 is TGTGCCAGCAGCGTAGCCTCGGGGAGTAACAATGAGCAGTTCTTC. This sequence encodes CASSVASGSNNEQFF.

The chain links TRBV6-1 to TRBJ2-7; D might be TRBD1 or TRBD2, each matching 7 bases. Trimming removed 4 bases at V and 4 bases at J, with 23 bases between. This CDR3 is 17 amino acids long. Germline V gene lookup returns CDR1 MNHNS and CDR2 SASEGT. In DNA form, the CDR3 reads TGTGCCAGCAGTGCCTCCCCCCTGGCAGGGGGGGGTTACGAGCAGTACTTC. Translating gives CASSASPLAGGGYEQYF.

V and J are TRBV2 and TRBJ2-7; the D gene is possibly TRBD2 (5 bases). Trimming removed 6 bases from V and 0 bases from J, with 9 bases in between. CDR1 is SNHLY, CDR2 FYNNEI, per germline. This CDR3 is built from 13 residues. CDR3: CASSGADSYEQYF. DNA for the CDR3: TGTGCCAGCAGCGGAGCGGACTCCTACGAGCAGTACTTC.

This clone was observed a handful of times. The sample contains more than one DNA sequence encoding this CDR3. This rearrangement joins TRBV7-9 to TRBJ2-3, with unresolved D. Between the trimmed V and J ends, which lost 2 bases and 3 bases, there was a span of 0 bases. CDR1 and CDR2 (germline): SEHNR, FQNEAQ (reference sequence). The CDR3 has 11 amino acids. The CDR3 loop reads CASSLTDTQYF. The CDR3 DNA is TGTGCCAGCAGCTTAACAGATACGCAGTATTTT.

This clone is a singleton in its sample. The J gene is TRBJ1-5, the V gene TRBV28, with D uncertain. The V end was cut by 3 bases, the J end by 2 bases, with 11 bases between. The CDR3 is 15 amino acids. The germline V gene encodes CDR1 MDHEN and CDR2 SYDVKM. CDR3 loop: CASSFLLRGNQPQHF. CDR3 in DNA: TGTGCCAGCAGTTTTCTATTACGGGGCAATCAGCCCCAGCATTTT. Complete variable domain (other parts from reference TRBV28 and TRBJ1-5): DVKVTQSSRYLVKRTGEKVFLECVQDMDHENMFWYRQDPGLGLRLIYFSYDVKMKEKGDIPEGYSVSREKKERFSLILESASTNQTSMYLCASSFLLRGNQPQHFGDGTRLSIL.

The V call is TRBV11-2, the J call TRBJ1-1; unclear D gene. V gave up 0 bases and J gave up 4 bases, with 15 bases separating them. The CDR3 has 16 residues. The germline CDR1 and CDR2 sequences are SGHAT and FQNNGV. DNA for the CDR3: TGTGCCAGCAGCTTAGAGGAAGAGAAGCAGATCACTGAAGCTTTCTTT. Protein: CASSLEEEKQITEAFF.